Given below is one T cell receptor (beta chain) in context. The antigen remains unidentified. This record comes from a study of siplizumab effects on memory and regulatory T cells. Study observations and caveats: Fewer alloreactive sequences mapped to unstimulated CD4+ memory cells under siplizumab. Unstimulated subsets accounted for the mapping of only a minor share of the clones that were alloreactive.

The data were produced by immunoSEQ multiplex PCR, yet TCRdb's version contains in-frame clones alone and is incomplete. The sample lists roughly 100,000 clones, roughly 97% occurring once. The CDR3 consists of 16 residues. Germline CDR1 reads SGHAT; CDR2 reads FQNNGV. Trimming cost V 5 bases and J 2 bases; bases outside gene matches: 10. This receptor was identified in a human donor in good health. Source material: naive CD4+ T cells sorted from blood. The chain combines TRBV11-2 with TRBJ1-2; 8 positions match TRBD1. The CDR3 reads CASSNGQGKTNYGYTF. CDR3 coding DNA: TGTGCCAGCAGCAACGGACAGGGTAAAACGAACTATGGCTACACCTTC.